These 8 T cell receptor beta chains share one sample of origin, sequenced in a study of early stage breast cancer tumors. Method: immunoSEQ multiplex PCR; TCRdb's copy keeps in-frame clones and lacks some. This table holds 51,000 or so clones, roughly 80% found once. The sequenced material came from blood. Source of these receptors: a person aged 45-60 years with breast cancer.

The rearrangement joins TRBV6-1 to TRBJ1-1; D may be TRBD1 (5 bases). The CDR3 loop spans 18 amino acids. V dropped 0 bases and J dropped 1 base, with 18 bases sitting between them. In germline, CDR1 is MNHNS, CDR2 SASEGT. In DNA form, the CDR3 reads TGTGCCAGCAGTGAAGCGGAGAGGGGCCGAATGAAGAACACTGAAGCTTTCTTT. Translating gives CASSEAERGRMKNTEAFF.

This chain connects TRBV10-1 to TRBJ2-3, with 7 nucleotides matching TRBD2. V trimming: 5 bases; J trimming: 0 bases; junction bases outside the gene matches: 8. Germline V gives CDR1 WNHNN, CDR2 SYGVQD (reference sequence). The CDR3 is 16 residues long. The CDR3 sequence: CASSPAGRGSTDTQYF. CDR3 DNA sequence: TGCGCCAGCAGTCCCGCCGGGCGGGGGAGCACAGATACGCAGTATTTT.

The rearrangement links TRBV27 to TRBJ1-2; possibly TRBD1 for D (5 bases). V was trimmed by 8 bases and J by 4 bases, leaving 8 bases between them. Germline assignment: CDR1 MNHEY and CDR2 SMNVEV (reference sequence). CDR3 length: 11 amino acids. CDR3 sequence (DNA): TGTGCCAGCGGGGGGGGCTATGGCTACACCTTC. Its protein product is CASGGGYGYTF.

V and J are TRBV4-3 and TRBJ2-3; possible D gene TRBD1, 5 bases. This CDR3 contains 15 residues. Germline CDR1 reads LGHNA; CDR2 reads YSLEER. Trimming pared 1 base from V and 6 bases from J, leaving 14 bases between. The CDR3 bases are TGCGCCAGCAGCCAAGGAGGACAACCAGGGGATACGCAGTATTTT. Protein product: CASSQGGQPGDTQYF.

V usage is TRBV19 and J usage is TRBJ1-2; the match to TRBD1 covers 10 bases. V trimming: 4 bases; J trimming: 7 bases; junction bases outside the gene matches: 9. The CDR3 consists of 15 residues. The V gene's germline CDR1 is LNHDA and CDR2 SQIVND (reference sequence). The DNA for the CDR3 is TGTGCCAGTAGTAGAACCGGGACAGGGGTAGGTGGCTACACCTTC. It encodes CASSRTGTGVGGYTF.

The J gene is TRBJ1-4, the V gene TRBV19, with D perhaps TRBD1 (5 bases). The V gene's germline CDR1 is LNHDA and CDR2 SQIVND (reference sequence). The CDR3 spans 12 residues. With 2 bases removed from V and 7 bases from J, the gap between germline ends came to 5 bases. The chain's CDR3 is CASSIQGEKLFF. The CDR3 nucleotides are TGTGCCAGTAGTATACAGGGTGAAAAACTGTTTTTT. The full variable domain, completed using reference TRBV19 and TRBJ1-4, is DGGITQSPKYLFRKEGQNVTLSCEQNLNHDAMYWYRQDPGQGLRLIYYSQIVNDFQKGDIAEGYSVSREKKESFPLTVTSAQKNPTAFYLCASSIQGEKLFFGSGTQLSVL.

V gene TRBV5-1 combines with J gene TRBJ1-2; D is ambiguous. Per the germline V gene, CDR1 is SGHRS and CDR2 is YFSETQ. Between the trimmed V and J ends, which lost 0 bases and 6 bases, there was a span of 9 bases. The CDR3 consists of 13 residues. DNA for the CDR3: TGCGCCAGCAGCTTGGTTACTGAAAATGGCTACACCTTC. It translates to CASSLVTENGYTF.

This clone was seen once. The chain joins TRBV4-3 to TRBJ1-1; a weak D match, TRBD1 (5 bases). Germline loops: CDR1 LGHNA, CDR2 YSLEER. This CDR3 has 15 residues. V was shortened by 0 bases and J by 8 bases, with 16 bases between the two germline ends. CDR3 region: CASSQDLGGGQEAFF. CDR3 sequence (DNA): TGCGCCAGCAGCCAAGATCTGGGAGGAGGACAAGAAGCTTTCTTT.